Listed below are T cell receptor beta chains from one sample, sequenced in a study of blood T cells in healthy people across ages. TCRdb itself ran the 5' RACE reads through MiXCR, one entry per CDR3 protein. The table includes roughly 1,000,000 distinct CDR3 sequences, about 23% detected once. The sample also formed part of further work on T cells of mothers and their children.

The sequencing input was blood. All receptors derive from a girl aged 2-9 years in good health. Each CDR3 is given with its conserved first and last residue. A D gene is named only where the DNA matches it firmly. Rows may omit the clone size; those that give it use once, few, many or a size class.

>TRBV5-6|TRBJ1-2|TRBD1|few
TGTGCCAGCAGCGGGACCGGGACAGTCGCGTACTTC
CASSGTGTVAYF
>TRBV28|TRBJ2-5|NA|few
TGTGCCAGCAGTTTTGGTGTCGGATCCCGTAAGGAGACCCAGTACTTC
CASSFGVGSRKETQYF
>TRBV7-8|TRBJ2-5|TRBD2|few
TGTGCCAGCAACCGCGGGAGTACCCAAGAGACCCAGTACTTC
CASNRGSTQETQYF
>TRBV29-1|TRBJ2-7|TRBD2|NA
TGCAGCCCCGGGGGGGGGAGGGTCTACGAGCAGTACTTC
CSPGGGRVYEQYF
>TRBV7-6|TRBJ2-1|TRBD2|few
TGTGCCAGCAGCTTCGAAGGGACTAGCGGGAGGGGTGAGCAGTTCTTC
CASSFEGTSGRGEQFF
>TRBV29-1|TRBJ2-1|NA|few
TGCAGCGTTTCCGAGATTGGCGGACTAACCTACAATGAGCAGTTCTTC
CSVSEIGGLTYNEQFF
>TRBV29-1|TRBJ1-2|NA|NA
TGCAGCGTTCGGGACACCTATGGCTACACCTTC
CSVRDTYGYTF
>TRBV6-1|TRBJ1-1|NA|NA
TGTGCCAGCAGTGAAGGTGCCTCCGTTGAAGCTTTCTTT
CASSEGASVEAFF
>TRBV7-2|TRBJ1-5|TRBD1|NA
TGTGCCAGCAGCTTAGTGTCCGGGACAGGGATAACTCAGCCCCAGCATTTT
CASSLVSGTGITQPQHF
>TRBV28|TRBJ2-5|NA|NA
TGTGCCAGCAAGGTGGGGCTGGGCCGAGAAACCCAGTACTTC
CASKVGLGRETQYF
>TRBV11-2|TRBJ1-1|TRBD1|NA
TGTGCCAGCAGCTTTCCTTCCGGACAGGGGATGGGGGGATTCACTGAAGCTTTCTTT
CASSFPSGQGMGGFTEAFF
>TRBV6-2/TRBV6-3|TRBJ2-3|NA|NA
TGTGCCAGCAGGAATTCCCAAGTCGAACCTTCGGCAGATACGCAGTATTTT
CASRNSQVEPSADTQYF
>TRBV5-6|TRBJ2-3|TRBD2|NA
TGTGCCAGCAGCTTAAGACCGGGGGGAGATACGCAGTATTTT
CASSLRPGGDTQYF
>TRBV11-3|TRBJ2-5|TRBD1|NA
TGTGCCAGCAGCTTAGTTTCTCCAGGGGGAAAAGAGACCCAGTACTTC
CASSLVSPGGKETQYF
>TRBV4-2|TRBJ1-6|NA|many
TGTGCCAGCAGCCAAGACTTGTCCGGGAGCTCCTATAATTCACCCCTCCACTTT
CASSQDLSGSSYNSPLHF
>TRBV9|TRBJ1-2|NA|NA
TGTGCCAGCAGCGTAGGGGGGGCAGAACCCTATGGCTACACCTTC
CASSVGGAEPYGYTF
>TRBV2|TRBJ2-3|TRBD2|NA
TGTGCCAGCAAACTAGCGGGGGACACAGATACGCAGTATTTT
CASKLAGDTDTQYF
>TRBV20-1|TRBJ2-5|TRBD2|NA
TGCAGTGCGCCCCCTCTAGCGGGAGGAAAAGAGACCCAGTACTTC
CSAPPLAGGKETQYF
>TRBV28|TRBJ2-7|TRBD1|NA
TGTGCCAGCAGGCTCGGCGCCCTCCGGGACAGAAACTACGAGCAGTACTTC
CASRLGALRDRNYEQYF
>TRBV2|TRBJ2-5|NA|NA
TGTGCCAGTCTTGGGACTTTCCAAGAGACCCAGTACTTC
CASLGTFQETQYF
>TRBV7-6|TRBJ2-5|NA|few
TGTGCCAGCAACATGGGGGAGTACCAAGAGACCCAGTACTTC
CASNMGEYQETQYF
>TRBV10-3|TRBJ2-2|TRBD2|NA
TGTGCCATCGGGGGGACTAGTAAAGACACCGGGGAGCTGTTTTTT
CAIGGTSKDTGELFF
>TRBV7-2|TRBJ2-7|NA|few
TGTGCCAGCAGCTTAGAGTGGGGGGAGAGGCCCTACGAGCAGTACTTC
CASSLEWGERPYEQYF
>TRBV7-9|TRBJ2-7|TRBD1|NA
TGTGCCAGCAGCTCTACGGGACAGACCTTCTACGAGCAGTACTTC
CASSSTGQTFYEQYF
>TRBV5-1|TRBJ2-2|TRBD1|NA
TGCGCCAGCAGTACCTCCTGGCAGGGGGCTAACACCGGGGAGCTGTTTTTT
CASSTSWQGANTGELFF
>TRBV9|TRBJ2-7|NA|NA
TGTGCCAGCAGCGTAGGAGGGTCGGCCTACGAGCAGTACTTC
CASSVGGSAYEQYF
>TRBV29-1|TRBJ2-3|NA|NA
TGCAGCGTTTTTACAGGAGCCCCCACAGATACGCAGTATTTT
CSVFTGAPTDTQYF
>TRBV5-4|TRBJ2-7|NA|NA
TGTGCCAGCAGCTTGGAAGCAGGGCTGGGGTCCTACGAGCAGTACTTC
CASSLEAGLGSYEQYF
>TRBV28|TRBJ2-7|NA|many
TGTGCCAGCAGCTTCAGCTCCTACGAGCAGTACTTC
CASSFSSYEQYF
>TRBV4-1|TRBJ2-7|TRBD1|few
TGCGCCAGCAGCAGGGACAGGTCCACCTACGAGCAGTACTTC
CASSRDRSTYEQYF
>TRBV5-1|TRBJ2-3|NA|NA
TGCGCCAGCAGCTTGCCCAGGACTAACTTTGAACTAACCACAGATACGCAGTATTTT
CASSLPRTNFELTTDTQYF
>TRBV28|TRBJ2-7|NA|NA
TGTGCCAGCAGTCAACTCTCAGGGGCCTACGAGCAGTACTTC
CASSQLSGAYEQYF
>TRBV5-1|TRBJ1-1|TRBD1|few
TGCGCCAGCAGCTTGGAGCAGGGGGTTGAAGCTTTCTTT
CASSLEQGVEAFF
>TRBV4-3|TRBJ2-1|TRBD1|NA
TGCGCCAGCAGCCATTCGACAGGGTTTGATGAGCAGTTCTTC
CASSHSTGFDEQFF
>TRBV10-3|TRBJ2-5|TRBD1|few
TGTGCCATCAGTGGTGGGACAGGGTCGAAGTTCTTC
CAISGGTGSKFF
>TRBV12-3/TRBV12-4|TRBJ2-7|NA|few
TGTGCCAGCAGTAACACCGGGAAGCCCTACGAGCAGTACTTC
CASSNTGKPYEQYF
>TRBV12-3/TRBV12-4|TRBJ1-5|TRBD1|few
TGTGCCAGCAGGTCATCAGGCGACAGGGGGCAGCCCCAGCATTTT
CASRSSGDRGQPQHF
>TRBV11-2|TRBJ2-5|NA|NA
TGTGCCAGCAGCTCAAAGCTAGGGTTATCTGGGGAGACCCAGTACTTC
CASSSKLGLSGETQYF
>TRBV25-1|TRBJ2-1|TRBD1|few
TGTGCCAGCAGTCCGGGACAGGACATCAATGAGCAGTTCTTC
CASSPGQDINEQFF
>TRBV29-1|TRBJ2-1|NA|many
TGCAGCGTTGATAGAGAATACAATGAGCAGTTCTTC
CSVDREYNEQFF
>TRBV18|TRBJ1-2|NA|NA
TGTGCCAGCTCACCATCACAGGGTCGGTGGGAAGGCTACACCTTC
CASSPSQGRWEGYTF
>TRBV20-1|TRBJ2-3|TRBD2|few
TGCAGTGCTAGAAATAGCGGGGGCCCCGCAGATACGCAGTATTTT
CSARNSGGPADTQYF
>TRBV12-3/TRBV12-4|TRBJ2-3|TRBD2|few
TGTGCCAGCAGTCCAGGACTAGCGGGGACGTACACAGATACGCAGTATTTT
CASSPGLAGTYTDTQYF
>TRBV9|TRBJ2-1|NA|NA
TGTGCCAGCAGCCCAAGGGGGGGGATCCCCTACAATGAGCAGTTCTTC
CASSPRGGIPYNEQFF
>TRBV29-1|TRBJ2-1|NA|few
TGCAGCGTTGTCGAAGTTAGCGGAAGCTCCTACAATGAGCAGTTCTTC
CSVVEVSGSSYNEQFF
>TRBV5-1|TRBJ1-1|TRBD1|NA
TGCGCCAGCAGCAAGGGACAGATGAACACTGAAACTTTCTTT
CASSKGQMNTETFF
>TRBV13|TRBJ2-5|NA|few
TGTGCCAGCAGCTCGCGTAATGACAGGAGACGCCAAGAGACCCAGTACTTC
CASSSRNDRRRQETQYF
>TRBV6-2/TRBV6-3|TRBJ2-1|NA|NA
TGTGCCAGCAGTTTTCGACAAGTCTACAATGAGCAGTTCTTC
CASSFRQVYNEQFF
>TRBV13|TRBJ2-7|NA|few
TGTGCCAGCAGCTTAGGAACTACGGCGGCGGGGCGCGAGCAGTACTTC
CASSLGTTAAGREQYF
>TRBV4-2|TRBJ2-3|TRBD2|NA
TGTGCCAGCGGCCAAGATCCCGGGACTAGTGACACAGATACGCAGTATTTT
CASGQDPGTSDTDTQYF
>TRBV20-1|TRBJ2-7|NA|NA
TGCAGTGCTAGGACGGGAGTCTCCTACGAGCAGTACTTC
CSARTGVSYEQYF
>TRBV6-1|TRBJ2-7|NA|NA
TGTGCCAGCAGTGCTCCACGGAACAGCTCCTACGAGCAGTACTTC
CASSAPRNSSYEQYF
>TRBV6-4|TRBJ1-2|TRBD1|few
TGTGCCAGCAGAACGGACAGGGAAATCGGTGGCTACACCTTC
CASRTDREIGGYTF
>TRBV12-3/TRBV12-4|TRBJ2-1|TRBD2|NA
TGTGCCAGCAATTCCCTGGGCGGGAGTTCGAATGAGCAGTTCTTC
CASNSLGGSSNEQFF
>TRBV4-3|TRBJ2-5|NA|NA
TGCGCCAGCAGCCAAGAAATGGGGAAAGAGACCCAGTACTTC
CASSQEMGKETQYF
>TRBV7-2|TRBJ1-2|NA|NA
TGTGCCAGCCCCCCTCCAGGCTATACTAACTATGGCTACACCTTC
CASPPPGYTNYGYTF
>TRBV29-1|TRBJ2-1|TRBD2|few
TGCAGCGCTTTAAGCGGGGATACTACAAATGAGCAGTTCTTC
CSALSGDTTNEQFF
>TRBV18|TRBJ2-3|NA|few
TGTGCCAGCTCACTAACACAACCGGGCCAAAGGGAAGATACGCAGTATTTT
CASSLTQPGQREDTQYF
>TRBV28|TRBJ1-2|TRBD1|few
TGTGCCAGCACCCAGGGGGGCGACTATGGCTACACCTTC
CASTQGGDYGYTF